This entry is about one TCR beta chain. The entry originates in a study of blood T cell repertoires in COVID-19. Sequencing was performed with immunoSEQ multiplex PCR; in TCRdb, only in-frame clones are kept and a portion is missing. This table holds about 230,000 clones, roughly 80% found once. The junction had 11 bases not matched to a gene; V was cut back by 4 bases and J by 0 bases. Germline CDR1 SGDLS, CDR2 YYNGEE. The CDR3 totals 19 residues. Specimen: peripheral blood. The chain recombines TRBV9 with TRBJ2-4, with 12 bases identical to TRBD2. The clonotype was recovered from a woman aged 50 to 60 with acute or convalescent COVID-19. CDR3 sequence: CASSTPSGGAGLAKNIQYF. CDR3 bases: TGTGCCAGCAGCACTCCTAGCGGGGGGGCCGGACTAGCCAAAAACATTCAGTACTTC.